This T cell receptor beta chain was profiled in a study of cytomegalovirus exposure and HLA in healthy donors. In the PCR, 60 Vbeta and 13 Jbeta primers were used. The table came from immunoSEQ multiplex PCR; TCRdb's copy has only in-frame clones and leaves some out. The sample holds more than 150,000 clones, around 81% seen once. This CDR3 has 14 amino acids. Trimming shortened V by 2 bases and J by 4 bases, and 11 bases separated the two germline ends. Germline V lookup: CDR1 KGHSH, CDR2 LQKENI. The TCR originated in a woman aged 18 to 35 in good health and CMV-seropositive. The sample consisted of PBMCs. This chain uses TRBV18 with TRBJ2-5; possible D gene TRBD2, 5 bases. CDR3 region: CASSPKRARETQYF. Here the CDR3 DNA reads TGTGCCAGCTCACCAAAGAGGGCTCGAGAGACCCAGTACTTC.